The rows below give T cell receptor beta chains drawn from one sample of a study of monozygotic twins with inflammatory bowel disease. TCRdb reprocessed the 5' RACE reads, keeping one entry per CDR3 protein, no DNA. The sample spans nearly 450,000 distinct CDR3 sequences; the ten largest clones claim about 2.6%. The source material was blood. These receptor sequences come from a human donor with ulcerative colitis or Crohn's disease, or a healthy co-twin of an affected twin (not recorded which). Each CDR3 is given with its conserved first and last residue.

v_call	j_call	cdr3_aa
TRBV6-1	TRBJ1-3	CASKVSGNTIYF
TRBV19	TRBJ2-2	CASRRGAGQGELFF
TRBV7-9	TRBJ1-1	CASSLMTEGTEAFF
TRBV12-3/TRBV12-4	TRBJ1-1	CASSFRDGYMNTEAFF
TRBV5-1	TRBJ2-1	CASSLNPGSSADEQFF
TRBV6-1	TRBJ2-1	CASSEWGGPYNEQFF
TRBV29-1	TRBJ2-7	CSVEGFGGGAYEQYF
TRBV20-1	TRBJ1-1	CSAREPGTINTEAFF
TRBV12-3/TRBV12-4	TRBJ2-1	CASTLLAGGPNEQFF
TRBV7-6	TRBJ2-3	CASSKGGGYMTDTQYF
TRBV28	TRBJ2-2	CASSLLENTGELFF
TRBV6-5	TRBJ2-2	CASSYYTLQGGDTGELFF
TRBV20-1	TRBJ2-3	CSARRLPGGTDTQYF
TRBV5-1	TRBJ1-1	CASSLSSRKTEAFF
TRBV5-1	TRBJ1-1	CASRGQLNTEAFF
TRBV13	TRBJ1-1	CASSWMENTEAFF
TRBV29-1	TRBJ2-5	CSVGRGSETQYF
TRBV28	TRBJ1-1	CASTLAGGANTEAFF
TRBV6-1	TRBJ2-3	CASRGDRGTDTQYF